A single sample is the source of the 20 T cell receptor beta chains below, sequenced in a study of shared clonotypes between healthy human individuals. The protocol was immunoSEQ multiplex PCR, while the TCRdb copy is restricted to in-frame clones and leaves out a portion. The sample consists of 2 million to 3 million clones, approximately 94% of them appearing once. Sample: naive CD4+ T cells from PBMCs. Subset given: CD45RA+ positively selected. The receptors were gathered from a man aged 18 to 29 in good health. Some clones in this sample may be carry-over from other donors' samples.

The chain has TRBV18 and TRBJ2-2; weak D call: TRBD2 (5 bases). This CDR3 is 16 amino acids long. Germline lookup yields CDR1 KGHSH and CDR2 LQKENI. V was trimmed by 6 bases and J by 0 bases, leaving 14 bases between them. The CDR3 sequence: CASSTLAGSNTGELFF. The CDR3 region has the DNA TGTGCCAGCTCTACCCTAGCCGGGTCGAACACCGGGGAGCTGTTTTTT.

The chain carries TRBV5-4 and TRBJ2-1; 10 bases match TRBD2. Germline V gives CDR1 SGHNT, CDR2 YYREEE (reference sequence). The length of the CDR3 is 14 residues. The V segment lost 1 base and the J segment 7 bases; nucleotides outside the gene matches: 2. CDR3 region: CASSLSGRGNEQFF. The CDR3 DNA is TGTGCCAGCAGCTTGAGCGGGAGGGGTAATGAGCAGTTCTTC.

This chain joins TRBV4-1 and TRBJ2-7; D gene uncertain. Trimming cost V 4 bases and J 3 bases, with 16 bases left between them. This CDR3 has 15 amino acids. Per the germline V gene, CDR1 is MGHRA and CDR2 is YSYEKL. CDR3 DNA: TGCGCCAGCAGCCCGAGCGCTAACCCGAACTACGAGCAGTACTTC. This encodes CASSPSANPNYEQYF.

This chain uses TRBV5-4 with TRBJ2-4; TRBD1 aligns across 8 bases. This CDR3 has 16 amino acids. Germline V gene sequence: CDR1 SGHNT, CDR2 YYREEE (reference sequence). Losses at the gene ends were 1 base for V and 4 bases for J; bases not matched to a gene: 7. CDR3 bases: TGTGCCAGCAGCTTGAGGGACGGACAGGGAAAAAACATTCAGTACTTC. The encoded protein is CASSLRDGQGKNIQYF.

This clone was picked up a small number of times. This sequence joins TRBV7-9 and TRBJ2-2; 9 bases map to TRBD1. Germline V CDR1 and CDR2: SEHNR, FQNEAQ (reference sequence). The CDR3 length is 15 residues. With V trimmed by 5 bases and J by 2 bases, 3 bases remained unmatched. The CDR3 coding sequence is TGTGCCAGCAGCCGGACAGGGGTCAACACCGGGGAGCTGTTTTTT. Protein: CASSRTGVNTGELFF.

The CDR3 DNA sequence: TGTGCCAGCAGTTTCCAGTTACGGCAGCCCCAGCATTTT. Its protein product is CASSFQLRQPQHF. The chain employs TRBV28 and TRBJ1-5; D is undetermined. The CDR3 totals 13 residues. Per germline, CDR1 MDHEN and CDR2 SYDVKM. Trimming pared 3 bases from V and 7 bases from J, leaving 10 bases between.

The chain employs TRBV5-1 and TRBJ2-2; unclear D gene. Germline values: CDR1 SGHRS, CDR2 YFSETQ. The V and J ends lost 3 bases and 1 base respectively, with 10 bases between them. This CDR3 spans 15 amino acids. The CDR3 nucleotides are TGCGCCAGCAGCTACTTGACGGGGAACACCGGGGAGCTGTTTTTT. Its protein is CASSYLTGNTGELFF. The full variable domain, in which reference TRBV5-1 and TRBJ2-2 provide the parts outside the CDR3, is KAGVTQTPRYLIKTRGQQVTLSCSPISGHRSVSWYQQTPGQGLQFLFEYFSETQRNKGNFPGRFSGRQFSNSRSEMNVSTLELGDSALYLCASSYLTGNTGELFFGEGSRLTVL.

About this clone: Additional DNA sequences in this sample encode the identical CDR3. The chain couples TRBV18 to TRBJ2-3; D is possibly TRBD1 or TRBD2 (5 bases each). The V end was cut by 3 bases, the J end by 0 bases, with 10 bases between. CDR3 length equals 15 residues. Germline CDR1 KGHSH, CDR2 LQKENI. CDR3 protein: CASSPLGGSTDTQYF. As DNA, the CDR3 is TGTGCCAGCTCACCCCTTGGGGGTAGCACAGATACGCAGTATTTT.

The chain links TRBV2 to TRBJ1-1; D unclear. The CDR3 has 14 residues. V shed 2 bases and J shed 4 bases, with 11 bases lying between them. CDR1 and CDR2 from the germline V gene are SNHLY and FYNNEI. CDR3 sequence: CASSEQSGGTEAFF. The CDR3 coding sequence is TGTGCCAGCAGTGAACAGTCGGGCGGCACTGAAGCTTTCTTT.

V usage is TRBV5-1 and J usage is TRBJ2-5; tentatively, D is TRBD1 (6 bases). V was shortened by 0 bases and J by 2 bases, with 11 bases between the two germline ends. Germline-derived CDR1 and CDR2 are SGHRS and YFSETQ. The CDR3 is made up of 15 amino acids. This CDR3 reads CASSLAQGVQETQYF. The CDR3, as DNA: TGCGCCAGCAGCTTGGCACAGGGTGTTCAAGAGACCCAGTACTTC. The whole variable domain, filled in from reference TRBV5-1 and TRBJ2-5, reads KAGVTQTPRYLIKTRGQQVTLSCSPISGHRSVSWYQQTPGQGLQFLFEYFSETQRNKGNFPGRFSGRQFSNSRSEMNVSTLELGDSALYLCASSLAQGVQETQYFGPGTRLLVL.

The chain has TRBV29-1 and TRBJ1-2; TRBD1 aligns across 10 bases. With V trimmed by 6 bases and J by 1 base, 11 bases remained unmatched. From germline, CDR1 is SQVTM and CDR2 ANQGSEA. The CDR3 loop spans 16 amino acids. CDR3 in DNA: TGCAGCGTCGCCTCCGGACAGGGGGTGCTTAACTATGGCTACACCTTC. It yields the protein CSVASGQGVLNYGYTF. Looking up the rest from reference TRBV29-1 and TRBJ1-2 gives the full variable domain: SAVISQKPSRDICQRGTSLTIQCQVDSQVTMMFWYRQQPGQSLTLIATANQGSEATYESGFVIDKFPISRPNLTFSTLTVSNMSPEDSSIYLCSVASGQGVLNYGYTFGSGTRLTVV.

CDR3 in DNA: TGTGCCAGCTCAAACCAGGGGAGCTCCTACAATGAGCAGTTCTTC. Protein sequence: CASSNQGSSYNEQFF. The V gene is TRBV18, the J gene TRBJ2-1; a possible D gene is TRBD1 (6 bases). This CDR3 has 15 residues. The V end was cut by 5 bases, the J end by 0 bases, with 11 bases between. The germline V gene encodes CDR1 KGHSH and CDR2 LQKENI. Full variable domain (remainder filled in from reference TRBV18 and TRBJ2-1): NAGVMQNPRHLVRRRGQEARLRCSPMKGHSHVYWYRQLPEEGLKFMVYLQKENIIDESGMPKERFSAEFPKEGPSILRIQQVVRGDSAAYFCASSNQGSSYNEQFFGPGTRLTVL.

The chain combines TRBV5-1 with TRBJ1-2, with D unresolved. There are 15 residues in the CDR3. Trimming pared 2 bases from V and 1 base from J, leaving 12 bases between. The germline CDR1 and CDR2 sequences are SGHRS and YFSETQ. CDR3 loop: CASSLTPRYNYGYTF. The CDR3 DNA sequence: TGCGCCAGCAGCTTAACACCGCGTTATAACTATGGCTACACCTTC.

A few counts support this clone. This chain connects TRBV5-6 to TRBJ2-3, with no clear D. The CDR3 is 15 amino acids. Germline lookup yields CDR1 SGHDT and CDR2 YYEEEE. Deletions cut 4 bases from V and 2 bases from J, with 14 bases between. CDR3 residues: CASSRSLILTDTQYF. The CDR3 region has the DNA TGTGCCAGCAGCCGTAGCCTTATACTCACAGATACGCAGTATTTT.

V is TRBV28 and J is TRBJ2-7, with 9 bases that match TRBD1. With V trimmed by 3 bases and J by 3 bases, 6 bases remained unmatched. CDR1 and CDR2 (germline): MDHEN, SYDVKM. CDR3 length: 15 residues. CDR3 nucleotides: TGTGCCAGCAGTTTGGGGGGACAGGGCCTCTACGAGCAGTACTTC. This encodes CASSLGGQGLYEQYF.

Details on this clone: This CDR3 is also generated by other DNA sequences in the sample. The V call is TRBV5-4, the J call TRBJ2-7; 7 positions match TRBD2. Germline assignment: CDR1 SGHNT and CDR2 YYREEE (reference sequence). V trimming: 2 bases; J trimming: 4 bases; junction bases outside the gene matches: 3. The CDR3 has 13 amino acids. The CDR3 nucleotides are TGTGCCAGCAGCTTCGGGGGGTCGTACGAGCAGTACTTC. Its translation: CASSFGGSYEQYF.

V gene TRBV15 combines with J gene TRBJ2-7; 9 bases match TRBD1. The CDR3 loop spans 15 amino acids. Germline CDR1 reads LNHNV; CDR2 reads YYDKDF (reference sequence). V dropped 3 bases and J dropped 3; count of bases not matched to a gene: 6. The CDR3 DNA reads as TGTGCCACCAGCAGCGCCCGGGGACAGGGCTACGAGCAGTACTTC. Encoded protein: CATSSARGQGYEQYF.

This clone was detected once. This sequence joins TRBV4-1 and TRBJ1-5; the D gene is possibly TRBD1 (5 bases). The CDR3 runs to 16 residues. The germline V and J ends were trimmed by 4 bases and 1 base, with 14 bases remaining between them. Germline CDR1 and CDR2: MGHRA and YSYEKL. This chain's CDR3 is CASSPRQMGSNQPQHF. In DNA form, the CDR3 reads TGCGCCAGCAGCCCCAGACAGATGGGGAGCAATCAGCCCCAGCATTTT.

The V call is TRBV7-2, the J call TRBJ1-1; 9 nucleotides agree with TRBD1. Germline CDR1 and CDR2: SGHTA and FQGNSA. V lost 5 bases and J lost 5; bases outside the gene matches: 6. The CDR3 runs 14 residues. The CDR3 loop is CASSATGGETEAFF. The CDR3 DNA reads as TGTGCCAGCAGCGCGACAGGGGGAGAGACTGAAGCTTTCTTT.

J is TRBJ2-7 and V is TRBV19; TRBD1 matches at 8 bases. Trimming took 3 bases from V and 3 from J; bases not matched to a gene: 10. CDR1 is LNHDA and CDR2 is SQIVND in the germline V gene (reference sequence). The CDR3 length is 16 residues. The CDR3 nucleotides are TGTGCCAGTAGTATCACCACCGGACAGGGAGTCTACGAGCAGTACTTC. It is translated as CASSITTGQGVYEQYF.